This entry lists 8 T cell receptor beta chains sequenced from one sample in a study of T-cell memory formation after mild COVID-19. TCRdb reprocessed the 5' RACE reads via MiXCR and lists one record per CDR3 protein. The data hold fewer than 250,000 distinct CDR3 sequences, with around 30% observed a single time. Sequenced input: PBMCs or a T cell subset sorted from them (not recorded which). The source of these receptors is an adult woman who had mild COVID-19 (a few samples of this study predate the infection). Cell type and time point are not known.

The CDR3 DNA reads TGCGCCAGCAGCCTTACCCCTTCCCCAAACCAGCTACACTATGGCTACACCTTC. Translated: CASSLTPSPNQLHYGYTF. This chain joins TRBV5-1 and TRBJ1-2; D call uncertain. Germline V gene lookup returns CDR1 SGHRS and CDR2 YFSETQ. The CDR3 runs to 18 residues. V shed 4 bases and J shed 3 bases, with 25 bases lying between them.

This clonotype came up a few times. This rearrangement joins TRBV5-1 to TRBJ1-1; the D is unclear. This CDR3 is built from 13 residues. V lost 5 bases and J 0 bases, leaving 8 bases between the germline ends. Germline CDR1 SGHRS, CDR2 YFSETQ. For the CDR3, the DNA is TGCGCCAGCAGACAGCGTATGAACACTGAAGCTTTCTTT. It is translated as CASRQRMNTEAFF.

V usage is TRBV2 and J usage is TRBJ1-4, with TRBD1 identical over 7 bases. This CDR3 has 16 amino acids. Germline V gene data show CDR1 as SNHLY and CDR2 as FYNNEI. Germline trimming cut 3 bases from V and 5 bases from J; bases unmatched to any gene: 9. The CDR3 DNA sequence: TGTGCCAGCAGTGAGGATGGAGGGACAGCGAATGAAAAACTGTTTTTT. It translates to CASSEDGGTANEKLFF.

A few counts support this clonotype. The genes are TRBV27 and TRBJ1-1, with D unresolved. In germline, CDR1 is MNHEY, CDR2 SMNVEV (reference sequence). The V and J ends lost 0 bases and 0 bases respectively, with 8 bases between them. CDR3 size: 15 residues. The CDR3 bases are TGTGCCAGCAGTTTATCGTCGGGCATGAACACTGAAGCTTTCTTT. Translating gives CASSLSSGMNTEAFF.

This chain connects TRBV4-3 to TRBJ1-2; D may be TRBD1 (6 bases). Per germline, CDR1 LGHNA and CDR2 YSLEER. The CDR3 consists of 15 residues. The V gene lost 4 bases and the J gene lost 0 bases, with 12 bases spanning the gap. The CDR3 DNA reads TGCGCCAGCAGCCTCGGGACACCGTCTAACTATGGCTACACCTTC. This gives the protein CASSLGTPSNYGYTF.

This clonotype has more than one count but fewer than ten. V is TRBV12-3 or TRBV12-4 and J is TRBJ2-2; 8 bases match TRBD1. This CDR3 is built from 15 residues. J lost 0 bases, V lost 5 bases, and 2 bases had no gene match. The CDR3 DNA is TGTGCCAGCAGTCGACAGGGGCCGAACACCGGGGAGCTGTTTTTT. Translating gives CASSRQGPNTGELFF.

This clonotype was seen only once. J is TRBJ2-2 and V is TRBV28, with 7 bases identical to TRBD2. Per germline, CDR1 MDHEN and CDR2 SYDVKM. V trimming: 3 bases; J trimming: 6 bases; junction bases outside the gene matches: 1. The CDR3 contains 13 residues. CDR3 nucleotides: TGTGCCAGCAGTTTTGGGGGGGCCGGGGAGCTGTTTTTT. It specifies CASSFGGAGELFF.

This clonotype occurred a few times. V and J are TRBV7-9 and TRBJ2-3, with TRBD2 identical over 7 bases. With V trimmed by 2 bases and J by 4 bases, 9 bases remained unmatched. The CDR3 extends over 16 amino acids. The germline CDR1 and CDR2 sequences are SEHNR and FQNEAQ (reference sequence). In DNA, the CDR3 is TGTGCCAGCAGCTTAATATTAGCGGGTTCTCCAGATACGCAGTATTTT. The encoded protein is CASSLILAGSPDTQYF.